The clone carrying this TCR beta chain has at least ten counts. Its antigen is unidentified. This CDR3 is 17 amino acids long. Germline CDR1 is LGHNT and CDR2 is FRNRAP. The V and J ends lost 6 bases and 0 bases, in that order; junction bases with no gene match: 13. This entry comes from a study of T-cell memory formation after mild COVID-19. About the research overall: Largely donor-specific TCR clusters were found.

TCRdb re-called the 5' RACE reads through MiXCR, storing one row per CDR3 protein. The data hold roughly 130,000 distinct CDR3 sequences, with more than 15% observed a single time. Findings of the study overall: The main location of contracting CD4+ clones was CM and EM, and that of contracting CD8+ clones was EMRA.

Input material: PBMCs or a T cell subset sorted from them (not recorded which). The chain has TRBV12-5 and TRBJ2-7, with 8 bases identical to TRBD2. The source of this sequence is a man aged 18 to 29 who had mild COVID-19 (a few samples of this study predate the infection). Cell type and time point are not known. CDR3 bases: TGTGCTAGTGGCAACCCGGGAACTAGCGGCTACTCCTACGAGCAGTACTTC. It specifies CASGNPGTSGYSYEQYF.